This T cell receptor (beta chain) was documented in a study of blood T cell repertoires in COVID-19. The overall study: Acute and convalescent COVID-19 samples came from the United States, Italy and Spain.

This clone was seen a few times. Per germline, CDR1 ENHRY and CDR2 SYGVKD. V lost 4 bases, J lost 8 bases, and 7 bases stayed unmatched. The CDR3 is made up of 14 amino acids. The method was immunoSEQ multiplex PCR; TCRdb's version includes in-frame clones alone and lacks a portion of them. The profile shows more than 95,000 clones, 75% to 90% of them singletons. This TCR was sampled from a man aged 55 to 69 with acute or convalescent COVID-19. Sample: peripheral blood. J is TRBJ1-5 and V is TRBV10-3; 8 nucleotides match TRBD1. In nucleotides, the CDR3 is TGTGCCATCAGTGGAGACAGGGGCCCAAAGCCCCAGCATTTT. Its protein is CAISGDRGPKPQHF.